What follows are 27 T cell receptor beta chains derived from one specimen sequenced in a study of shared clonotypes between healthy human individuals. The repertoire was sequenced with immunoSEQ multiplex PCR; TCRdb's copy has only in-frame clones and lacks some. This sample has 550,000 to 700,000 clones, with roughly 73% found just once. The sample was memory CD4+ T cells sorted from blood. The subset is: CD45RA-negative fraction. The receptors shown here come from a woman in her twenties or thirties in good health.

This chain joins TRBV21-1 and TRBJ2-2; TRBD1 was called by the table and not checked on the DNA. TRBV21-1 is assigned pseudogene status. This CDR3 has 15 residues. CDR3 DNA: TGTGCCAGCAAGGCGCGACAGGGGTGGACCGGGGAGCTGTTTTTT. Its protein product is CASKARQGWTGELFF.

This clone has a count of ten or more. The V gene is TRBV14, the J gene TRBJ1-3; D ambiguous. The V end lost 1 base, the J end lost 16 bases, and 14 bases lay between the germline ends. Germline loops: CDR1 SGHDN, CDR2 FVKESK. The CDR3 spans 12 residues. The CDR3 DNA reads TGTGCCAGCAGCCAAGGTCAAGTCTCCGCTTATTTT. Its protein product is CASSQGQVSAYF.

The chain couples TRBV14 to TRBJ2-3; 9 bases are shared with TRBD1. CDR1 SGHDN and CDR2 FVKESK come from the germline V gene. The CDR3 sequence is 17 residues long. V lost 2 bases, J lost 4 bases, and 10 bases stayed unmatched. The DNA for the CDR3 is TGTGCCAGCAGCCAAAGGCCACCGGGACAGGGACCAGATACGCAGTATTTT. Its translation: CASSQRPPGQGPDTQYF. The entire variable domain, with the rest obtained from reference TRBV14 and TRBJ2-3, is as follows: EAGVTQFPSHSVIEKGQTVTLRCDPISGHDNLYWYRRVMGKEIKFLLHFVKESKQDESGMPNNRFLAERTGGTYSTLKVQPAELEDSGVYFCASSQRPPGQGPDTQYFGPGTRLTVL.

The V call is TRBV27, the J call TRBJ2-7; possibly TRBD1 for D (5 bases). Trimming stripped 4 bases from V and 0 bases from J, with 22 bases between. CDR1 is MNHEY and CDR2 is SMNVEV in the germline V gene (reference sequence). The CDR3 has 18 amino acids. The CDR3 bases are TGTGCCAGCAGTTCCCAAACTCACAGGTTACCCCGCTCCTACGAGCAGTACTTC. Translation gives CASSSQTHRLPRSYEQYF.

The gene calls are TRBV28 and TRBJ1-1; 8 positions agree with TRBD1. V shed 5 bases and J 5 bases; nucleotides not matched to a gene: 10. The CDR3 is 15 residues long. Germline assignment: CDR1 MDHEN and CDR2 SYDVKM. CDR3 DNA sequence: TGTGCCAGCAGTCTCGACAGGGGATGGAGGACTGAAGCTTTCTTT. Amino acid sequence: CASSLDRGWRTEAFF. The variable domain in full, with the rest retrieved from reference TRBV28 and TRBJ1-1, is DVKVTQSSRYLVKRTGEKVFLECVQDMDHENMFWYRQDPGLGLRLIYFSYDVKMKEKGDIPEGYSVSREKKERFSLILESASTNQTSMYLCASSLDRGWRTEAFFGQGTRLTVV.

This clone was detected a few times. The genes are TRBV11-1 and TRBJ2-5, with TRBD2 identical over 8 bases. Losses at the gene ends were 5 bases for V and 2 bases for J; bases not matched to a gene: 13. The CDR3 loop spans 17 amino acids. CDR1 SGHAT and CDR2 FQDESV come from the germline V gene (reference sequence). CDR3 nucleotides: TGTGCCAGCAGCACAAAAGCGGGAGTAAGAACGCAAGAGACCCAGTACTTC. Protein product: CASSTKAGVRTQETQYF.

The rearrangement links TRBV6-5 to TRBJ2-7, with D maybe TRBD2 (6 bases). Germline loops: CDR1 MNHEY, CDR2 SVGAGI. There are 15 residues in the CDR3. Trimming pared 2 bases from V and 4 bases from J, leaving 15 bases between. CDR3 nucleotide sequence: TGTGCCAGCAGTTACGTAGCGGCCGGGGAGTACGAGCAGTACTTC. Encoded protein: CASSYVAAGEYEQYF.

This chain uses TRBV28 with TRBJ2-5; D remains ambiguous. The J call may be incorrect, as the DNA end agrees better with TRBJ2-7. The CDR3 sequence is 13 residues long. Looked up from germline, CDR1 is MDHEN and CDR2 is SYDVKM. The CDR3 protein is CASERGRDYEQYF. CDR3 nucleotides: TGTGCCAGCGAACGTGGACGAGACTACGAGCAGTACTTC.

This chain links TRBV28 with TRBJ2-5, with TRBD2 matching over 7 bases. Germline V CDR1 and CDR2: MDHEN, SYDVKM. The CDR3 spans 13 residues. The V segment lost 7 bases and the J segment 3 bases; nucleotides outside the gene matches: 5. CDR3 sequence reads: CASTMGGKETQYF. DNA of the CDR3: TGTGCCAGCACTATGGGGGGGAAAGAGACCCAGTACTTC.

The chain joins TRBV21-1 to TRBJ2-2; the table's TRBD2 call for D was not verified on the DNA. TRBV21-1 is given as a pseudogene. The CDR3 has 12 amino acids. CDR3 sequence (DNA): TGTGCCAGCATCTATTCGGCCGGGGAGCTGTTTTTT. It is translated as CASIYSAGELFF.

J is TRBJ2-5 and V is TRBV7-2; TRBD2 aligns across 12 bases. Trimming at V came to 2 bases and at J to 6 bases, leaving 10 bases not matched to a gene. CDR3 length: 17 residues. The germline CDR1 and CDR2 sequences are SGHTA and FQGNSA. Here the CDR3 DNA reads TGTGCCAGCAGCTTATCGGTGACTAGCGGGAGTAAAAAGACCCAGTACTTC. Translation gives CASSLSVTSGSKKTQYF.

The genes are TRBV19 and TRBJ1-2; D possibly corresponds to TRBD1 (6 bases). The CDR3 runs to 12 residues. V was pared by 10 bases and J by 2 bases, with 11 bases between. CDR1 and CDR2 from the germline V gene are LNHDA and SQIVND (reference sequence). The CDR3 sequence: CATTTGNYGYTF. CDR3 DNA sequence: TGTGCCACGACGACAGGCAACTATGGCTACACCTTC.

The chain joins TRBV6-6 to TRBJ2-3, with no clear D. Trimming stripped 7 bases from V and 5 bases from J, with 10 bases between. Germline lookup yields CDR1 MNHNY and CDR2 SVGAGI (reference sequence). This CDR3 has 12 amino acids. Here the CDR3 reads CASTPGGDTQYF. CDR3 DNA sequence: TGTGCCAGCACCCCCGGTGGAGATACGCAGTATTTT.

V and J are TRBV27 and TRBJ2-2; weak D call: TRBD1 (6 bases). The CDR3 totals 15 residues. Trimming took off 6 bases at V and 5 bases at J, with 16 bases between the two ends. From germline, CDR1 is MNHEY and CDR2 SMNVEV (reference sequence). In nucleotides, the CDR3 is TGTGCCAGCAGGCCGGACAGTCGATGGACCGGGGAGCTGTTTTTT. It yields the protein CASRPDSRWTGELFF.

The J gene is TRBJ1-4, the V gene TRBV5-1, with D possibly TRBD1 on 5 matching bases. V lost 2 bases to trimming and J lost 3 bases, with 14 bases between them. The CDR3 consists of 16 residues. Germline CDR1 and CDR2: SGHRS and YFSETQ. CDR3 DNA: TGCGCCAGCAGCTTTACGTCAGGGTCAGCTAATGAAAAACTGTTTTTT. Translating it yields CASSFTSGSANEKLFF.

CDR3 bases: TGTGCCAGCAGCCGATCCAGGGTTCGCTCTGAAGCTTTCTTT. Amino acid sequence: CASSRSRVRSEAFF. V is TRBV7-2 and J is TRBJ1-1, with D possibly matching TRBD1 (5 bases). V lost 5 bases, J lost 6 bases, and 16 bases lay in between. Germline V gene sequence: CDR1 SGHTA, CDR2 FQGNSA. The CDR3 runs to 14 residues.

The J gene is TRBJ1-1, the V gene TRBV20-1; the match to TRBD1 covers 7 bases. Per germline, CDR1 DFQATT and CDR2 SNEGSKA (reference sequence). The length of the CDR3 is 11 residues. V shed 6 bases and J 3 bases; nucleotides not matched to a gene: 1. CDR3 in amino acids: CSAGTDTEAFF. The CDR3 DNA follows: TGCAGTGCGGGGACAGACACTGAAGCTTTCTTT.

The gene calls are TRBV5-4 and TRBJ2-1; 9 nucleotides line up with TRBD2. This CDR3 comprises 15 residues. Per germline, CDR1 SGHNT and CDR2 YYREEE (reference sequence). V trimming: 2 bases; J trimming: 7 bases; junction bases outside the gene matches: 7. Here the CDR3 DNA reads TGTGCCAGCAGCTTCGCGGGAGGGCCAGGAAATGAGCAGTTCTTC. Encoded protein: CASSFAGGPGNEQFF.

The chain recombines TRBV10-3 with TRBJ1-2; possible D gene TRBD1, 6 bases. The germline V gene has CDR1 ENHRY and CDR2 SYGVKD. CDR3 length: 14 residues. V shed 0 bases and J shed 5 bases, with 10 bases lying between them. The CDR3 DNA follows: TGTGCCATCAGTGAGTCGCGGGGGGCATATGGCTACACCTTC. Translating gives CAISESRGAYGYTF.

The CDR3 sequence: CASSPRGRSSYEQYF. As DNA, the CDR3 is TGTGCCAGCAGTCCCCGGGGGAGGAGCTCCTACGAGCAGTACTTC. The chain employs TRBV6-5 and TRBJ2-7; a possible D gene is TRBD2 (6 bases). Trimming pared 5 bases from V and 0 bases from J, leaving 14 bases between. This CDR3 is 15 amino acids long. Germline CDR1 is MNHEY and CDR2 is SVGAGI.

This clone was picked up one time. The genes are TRBV6-6 and TRBJ2-7; 10 bases align to TRBD2. The ends lost 5 bases at V and 7 bases at J; junction bases unmatched: 8. Germline values: CDR1 MNHNY, CDR2 SVGAGI (reference sequence). The CDR3 has 14 amino acids. CDR3: CASSHPTSGNEQYF. The CDR3 DNA reads as TGTGCCAGCAGTCACCCCACTAGCGGGAATGAGCAGTACTTC.

The chain couples TRBV9 to TRBJ2-1; 9 nucleotides align to TRBD2. Unmatched junction bases numbered 9, after V lost 3 bases and J lost 8 bases. CDR3 length: 15 residues. In germline, CDR1 is SGDLS, CDR2 YYNGEE. In nucleotides, the CDR3 is TGTGCCAGCAGCGCAACTAGCGGGCCTTTTGATGAGCAGTTCTTC. Residues: CASSATSGPFDEQFF.

This chain connects TRBV4-1 to TRBJ2-2, with TRBD2 identical over 8 bases. The V segment lost 4 bases and the J segment 7 bases; nucleotides outside the gene matches: 8. Germline V CDR1 and CDR2: MGHRA, YSYEKL. This CDR3 has 15 residues. The DNA of the CDR3 is TGCGCCAGCAGCCCCGGGGGGGGAGTTGGCGGGGAGCTGTTTTTT. Encoded protein: CASSPGGGVGGELFF.

The V gene is TRBV2, the J gene TRBJ2-7; 9 bases are a match to TRBD2. J was trimmed by 4 bases and V by 6 bases; bases with no gene match: 4. Germline V gives CDR1 SNHLY, CDR2 FYNNEI. The CDR3 totals 13 residues. The CDR3 DNA is TGTGCCAGCAGGTCTAGCGGGACTTACGAGCAGTACTTC. Residues: CASRSSGTYEQYF. The entire variable domain, with the rest obtained from reference TRBV2 and TRBJ2-7, is as follows: EPEVTQTPSHQVTQMGQEVILRCVPISNHLYFYWYRQILGQKVEFLVSFYNNEISEKSEIFDDQFSVERPDGSNFTLKIRSTKLEDSAMYFCASRSSGTYEQYFGPGTRLTVT.

The chain combines TRBV4-1 with TRBJ1-2; D is uncertain. Germline lookup yields CDR1 MGHRA and CDR2 YSYEKL. Trimming stripped 4 bases from V and 3 bases from J, with 15 bases between. CDR3 size: 15 residues. The DNA for the CDR3 is TGCGCCAGCAGCCCTTCCGCAGGAGAGGACTATGGCTACACCTTC. Translated, it gives CASSPSAGEDYGYTF.

J is TRBJ1-5 and V is TRBV7-9; no reliable D call. The CDR3 runs 13 residues. From germline, CDR1 is SEHNR and CDR2 FQNEAQ (reference sequence). V was shortened by 2 bases and J by 7 bases, with 9 bases between the two germline ends. The CDR3 reads CASSLSLGQPQHF. In nucleotides, the CDR3 is TGTGCCAGCAGCTTATCCCTAGGACAGCCCCAGCATTTT.

This clone appeared a few times. The chain employs TRBV18 and TRBJ1-1, with D possibly matching TRBD1 (6 bases). This CDR3 region has 14 residues. Germline loops: CDR1 KGHSH, CDR2 LQKENI. Deletions cut 3 bases from V and 4 bases from J, with 12 bases between. CDR3 sequence (DNA): TGTGCCAGCTCACCCGATACAGGGTCCACTGAAGCTTTCTTT. This sequence encodes CASSPDTGSTEAFF.